This TCR beta chain was sequenced for a study of OX40 agonist ivuxolimab in advanced cancers. Background on the whole study: Ivuxolimab, which targeted the costimulatory receptor OX40 (CD134), was an agonistic, fully human IgG2 monoclonal antibody. Intravenous ivuxolimab was administered to patients every 2 weeks at six dose levels: 0.01, 0.1, 0.3, 1.5, 3 and 10 mg/kg. Of the 50 or so patients in dose escalation, about 20 had hepatocellular carcinoma, about 15 had melanoma, 9 had renal cell carcinoma and 9 had head and neck cancer. In the dose-escalation cohort, 70% to 85% of patients were male, and the mean age was around 60 years, with a range of 23 to 79. Patients were allowed to have had prior anti-PD-1, anti-PD-L1 or anti-CTLA-4 therapy, and approximately 40% of the dose-escalation patients had been treated with checkpoint inhibitors. Partial responses occurred in three dose-escalation patients: two with cutaneous melanoma and one with hepatocellular carcinoma. The purpose of peripheral TCRbeta sequencing was to test whether ivuxolimab changed TCR sequence diversity and led to clonal T-cell expansion. The paper covers the monotherapy dose-escalation part of the phase I ivuxolimab trial, which included N of about 50 patients.

Overall results and qualifications from the work: After ivuxolimab, CD8+ T cells had more expanded clones than CD4+ T cells on average. In the 0.1-3.0 mg/kg groups, partial responders were among the patients with the lowest normalized peripheral clonal expansion, particularly in CD8+ T cells. Low levels of normalized T-cell clonal expansion were also shown by some nonresponding patients. Which antigens the clonally expanded peripheral T cells were specific for was not determined. At doses of 0.1 to 3.0 mg/kg, clonal expansion of both CD4+ and CD8+ blood T cells was observed from baseline to week 6.

As concerns this clone: The clone's antigen remains unknown. No per-base quality is available; no much larger clone lies one base away.

The trial excluded patients who had a history of autoimmune disease or were on systemic immunosuppression. Peripheral blood for TCR sequencing was collected from all dose cohorts at baseline, on cycle 4 day 1, and on cycle 7 day 1. The samples were drawn from a first-in-human, open-label, multicenter phase I dose-escalation trial of ivuxolimab. Adults with locally advanced or metastatic head and neck squamous cell, hepatocellular, melanoma or renal cell carcinoma were enrolled in the trial. Before TCR sequencing, CD4+ T cells and CD8+ T cells were sorted from peripheral blood as separate populations. The CDR3 has 15 amino acids, counting the end cysteine and phenylalanine. The retained sequence is limited to the CDR3, 45 bases, with the frame set at the first base. Per the germline V gene (reference sequence), SEHNR is the CDR1 and FQNEAQ is the CDR2. For this chain, trimming is 5 bases at the V end and 1 base at the J end, and the number of junction bases without a gene match is 5.

For sequencing of the TCRbeta CDR3 region, genomic DNA was extracted from the sorted cells. The immunoSEQ Assay was used to sequence the TCRbeta CDR3 regions. This is the immuneACCESS table as TCRdb keeps it, with only in-frame sequences that have V and J called. A part of the clones is gone; compared with another copy, unresolved V genes explain less than half, and the rest is unexplained. The sample yields around 69,000 clones; almost 90% were counted once. Together, the top ten hold around 2.7% of the sample. The input for sequencing was CD4+ or CD8+ T cells sorted from blood, taken in a trial of the OX40 agonist ivuxolimab. The receptor comes from an adult with an advanced solid tumor such as melanoma, head and neck, liver or kidney cancer. The rearranged chain carries TRBV7-9 and TRBJ1-1, with 9 bases aligning to TRBD1. The nucleotide sequence is TGTGCCAGCAGCCTCACAGGGGGCTGGAACACTGAAGCTTTCTTT. This gives the protein CASSLTGGWNTEAFF.